The 3 T cell receptor beta chains reported below all come from one sample, sequenced in a study of T cell changes during pregnancy in multiple sclerosis (dated by TCRdb to about 2019). Library method: the immunoSEQ multiplex PCR assay. TCRdb took this table from immuneACCESS and kept in-frame rearrangements with V and J called. Such tables lack part of the clones; where checked against another copy, unresolved V genes explain under half of the gap, and the rest is unexplained. Here the sample has over 45,000 clones; roughly nine tenths occur a single time. The ten largest account for 0.15% to 0.25% of the sample. Sequenced material: CD4+ T cells from peripheral blood mononuclear cells, taken in the second trimester of pregnancy. Receptors were obtained from a female donor with multiple sclerosis, enrolled in a pregnancy study.

The CDR3 loop reads CASTPTGVNTEAFF. In nucleotides, the CDR3 is TGTGCCAGCACCCCGACAGGGGTTAACACTGAAGCTTTCTTT. This chain joins TRBV7-9 and TRBJ1-1; 8 nucleotides align to TRBD1. CDR3 size: 14 residues. Trimming removed 7 bases from V and 2 bases from J; junction bases left unmatched: 6. Germline V gives CDR1 SEHNR, CDR2 FQNEAQ (reference sequence).

V and J are TRBV6-1 and TRBJ2-7; TRBD1 might be the D (6 bases). Germline assignment: CDR1 MNHNS and CDR2 SASEGT. Trimming took off 8 bases at V and 4 bases at J, with 15 bases between the two ends. The CDR3 sequence is 13 residues long. The CDR3 DNA reads TGTGCCAGCTCCAGACAGGCTGGATACGAGCAGTACTTC. Translating it yields CASSRQAGYEQYF.

The CDR3 loop is CASSVGQGNTGELFF. Written as DNA, the CDR3 is TGTGCCAGCAGTGTGGGACAGGGGAACACCGGGGAGCTGTTTTTT. The V and J genes are TRBV6-1 and TRBJ2-2, with 9 bases lining up with TRBD1. Germline assignment: CDR1 MNHNS and CDR2 SASEGT. There are 15 residues in the CDR3. V dropped 4 bases and J dropped 1; count of bases not matched to a gene: 1.